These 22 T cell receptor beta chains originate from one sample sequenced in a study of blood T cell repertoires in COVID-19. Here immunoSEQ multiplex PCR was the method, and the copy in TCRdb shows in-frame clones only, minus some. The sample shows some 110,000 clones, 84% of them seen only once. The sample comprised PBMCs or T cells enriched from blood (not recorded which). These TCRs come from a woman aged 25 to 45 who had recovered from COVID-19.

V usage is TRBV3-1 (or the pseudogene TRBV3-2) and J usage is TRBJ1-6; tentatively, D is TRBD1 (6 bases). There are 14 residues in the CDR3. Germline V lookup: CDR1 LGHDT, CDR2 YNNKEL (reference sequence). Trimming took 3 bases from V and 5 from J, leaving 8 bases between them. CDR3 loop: CASSHRGDNSPLHF. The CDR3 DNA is TGTGCCAGCAGCCACAGGGGCGATAATTCACCCCTCCACTTT.

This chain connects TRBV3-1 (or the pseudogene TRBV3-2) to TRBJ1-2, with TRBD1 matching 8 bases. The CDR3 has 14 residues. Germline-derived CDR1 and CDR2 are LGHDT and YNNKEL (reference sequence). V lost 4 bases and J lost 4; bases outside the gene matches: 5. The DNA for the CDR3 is TGTGCCAGCAGCCCGGGACAGGTGACCTATGGCTACACCTTC. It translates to CASSPGQVTYGYTF.

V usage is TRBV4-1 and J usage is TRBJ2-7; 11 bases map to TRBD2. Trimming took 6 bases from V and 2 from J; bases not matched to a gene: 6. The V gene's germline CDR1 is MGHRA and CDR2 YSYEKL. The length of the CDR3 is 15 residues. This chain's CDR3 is CASSTSGSNPYEQYF. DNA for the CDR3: TGCGCCAGCAGTACTAGCGGGAGTAACCCCTACGAGCAGTACTTC.

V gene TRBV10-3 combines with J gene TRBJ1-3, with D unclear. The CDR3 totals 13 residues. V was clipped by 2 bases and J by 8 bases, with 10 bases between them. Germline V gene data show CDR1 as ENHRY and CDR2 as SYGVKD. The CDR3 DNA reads TGTGCCATCAGTGAGGGAGCTTTAGACACCATATATTTT. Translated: CAISEGALDTIYF.

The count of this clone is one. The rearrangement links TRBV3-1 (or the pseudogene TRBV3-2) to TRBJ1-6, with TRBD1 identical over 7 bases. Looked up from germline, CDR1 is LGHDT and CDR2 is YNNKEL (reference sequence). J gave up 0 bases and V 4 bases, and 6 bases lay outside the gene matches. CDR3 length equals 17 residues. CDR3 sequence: CASSRIQGSSYNSPLHF. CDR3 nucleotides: TGTGCCAGCAGCCGGATACAGGGGAGCTCCTATAATTCACCCCTCCACTTT.

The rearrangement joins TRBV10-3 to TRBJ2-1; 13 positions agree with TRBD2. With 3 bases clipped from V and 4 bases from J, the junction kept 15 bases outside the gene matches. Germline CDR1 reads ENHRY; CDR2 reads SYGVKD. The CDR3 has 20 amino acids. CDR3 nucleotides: TGTGCCATCAGTGAACTAGCGGGAGGGACCCCGACGGTCCTTTACAATGAGCAGTTCTTC. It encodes CAISELAGGTPTVLYNEQFF.

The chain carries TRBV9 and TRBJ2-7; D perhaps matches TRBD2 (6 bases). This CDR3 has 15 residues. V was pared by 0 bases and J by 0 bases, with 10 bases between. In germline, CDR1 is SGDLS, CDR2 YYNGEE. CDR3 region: CASSVGPGDSYEQYF. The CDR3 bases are TGTGCCAGCAGCGTAGGGCCGGGGGACTCCTACGAGCAGTACTTC.

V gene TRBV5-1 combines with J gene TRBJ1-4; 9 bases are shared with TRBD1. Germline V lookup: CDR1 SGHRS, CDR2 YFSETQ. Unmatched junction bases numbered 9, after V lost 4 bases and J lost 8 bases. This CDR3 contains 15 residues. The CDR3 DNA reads TGCGCCAGCAGCCTGGGGGACAGGGATGAAGAAAAACTGTTTTTT. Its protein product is CASSLGDRDEEKLFF.

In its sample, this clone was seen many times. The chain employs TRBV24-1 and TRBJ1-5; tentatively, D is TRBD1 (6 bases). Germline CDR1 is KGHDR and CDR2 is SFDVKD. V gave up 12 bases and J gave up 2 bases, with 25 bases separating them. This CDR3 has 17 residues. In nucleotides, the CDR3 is TGTGCCGCCTATGAAGGGGGGGAGAAGAGTGGCAATCAGCCCCAGCATTTT. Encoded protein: CAAYEGGEKSGNQPQHF.

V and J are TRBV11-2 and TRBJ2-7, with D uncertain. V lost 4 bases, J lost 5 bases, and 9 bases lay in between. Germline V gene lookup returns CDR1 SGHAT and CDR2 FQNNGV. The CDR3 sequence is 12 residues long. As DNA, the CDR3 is TGTGCCAGCAGCTCCGGGTTGAACGAGCAGTACTTC. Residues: CASSSGLNEQYF. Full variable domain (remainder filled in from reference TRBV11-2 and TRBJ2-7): EAGVAQSPRYKIIEKRQSVAFWCNPISGHATLYWYQQILGQGPKLLIQFQNNGVVDDSQLPKDRFSAERLKGVDSTLKIQPAKLEDSAVYLCASSSGLNEQYFGPGTRLTVT.

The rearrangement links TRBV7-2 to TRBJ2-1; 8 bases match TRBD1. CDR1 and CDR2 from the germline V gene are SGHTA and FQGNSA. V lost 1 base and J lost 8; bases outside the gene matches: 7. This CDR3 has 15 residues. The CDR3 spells CASSLEPTGGHEQFF. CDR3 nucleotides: TGTGCCAGCAGCTTAGAACCCACAGGGGGTCATGAGCAGTTCTTC.

CDR3 in amino acids: CASSDPGQRTSYEQYF. The CDR3 bases are TGTGCCAGCAGCGATCCGGGACAGCGGACCTCCTACGAGCAGTACTTC. This chain joins TRBV2 and TRBJ2-7; 7 bases match TRBD1. J was trimmed by 0 bases and V by 6 bases; bases with no gene match: 11. CDR1 and CDR2 from the germline V gene are SNHLY and FYNNEI. This CDR3 has 16 residues.

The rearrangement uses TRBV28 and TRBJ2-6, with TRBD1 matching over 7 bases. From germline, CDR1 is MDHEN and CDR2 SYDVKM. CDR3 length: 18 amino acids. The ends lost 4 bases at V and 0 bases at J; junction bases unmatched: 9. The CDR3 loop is CASSSTGAFTSGANVLTF. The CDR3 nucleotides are TGTGCCAGCAGTTCTACAGGGGCGTTCACCTCTGGGGCCAACGTCCTGACTTTC.

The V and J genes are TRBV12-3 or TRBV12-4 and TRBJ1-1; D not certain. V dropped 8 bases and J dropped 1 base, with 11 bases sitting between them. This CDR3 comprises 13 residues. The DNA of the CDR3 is TGTGCCAGCCGGAGGACGGGGAACACTGAAGCTTTCTTT. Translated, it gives CASRRTGNTEAFF.

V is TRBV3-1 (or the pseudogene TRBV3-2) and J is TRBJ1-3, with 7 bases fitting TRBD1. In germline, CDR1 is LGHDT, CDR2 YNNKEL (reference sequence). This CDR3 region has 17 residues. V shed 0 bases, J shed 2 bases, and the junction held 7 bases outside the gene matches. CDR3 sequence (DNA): TGTGCCAGCAGCCAAGAAACTGGGACAGCAGCTGGAAACACCATATATTTT. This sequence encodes CASSQETGTAAGNTIYF.

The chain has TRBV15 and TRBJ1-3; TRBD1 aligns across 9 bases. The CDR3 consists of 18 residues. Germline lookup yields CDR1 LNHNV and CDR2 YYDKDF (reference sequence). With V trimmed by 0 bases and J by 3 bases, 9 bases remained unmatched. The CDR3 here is CATSRDLLGQGNGNTIYF. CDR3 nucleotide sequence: TGTGCCACCAGCAGAGATCTTTTAGGACAGGGGAATGGAAACACCATATATTTT.

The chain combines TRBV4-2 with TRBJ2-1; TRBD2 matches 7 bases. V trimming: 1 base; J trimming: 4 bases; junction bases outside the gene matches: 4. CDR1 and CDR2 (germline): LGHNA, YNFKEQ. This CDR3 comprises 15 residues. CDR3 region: CASSQVGGSYNEQFF. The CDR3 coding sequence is TGTGCCAGCAGCCAAGTCGGGGGGTCTTACAATGAGCAGTTCTTC.

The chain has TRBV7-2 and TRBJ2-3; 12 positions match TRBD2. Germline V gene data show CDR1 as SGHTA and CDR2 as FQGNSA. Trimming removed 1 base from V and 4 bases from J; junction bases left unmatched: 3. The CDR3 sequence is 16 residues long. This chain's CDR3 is CASSLELAGGPDTQYF. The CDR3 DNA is TGTGCCAGCAGCTTAGAACTAGCGGGAGGCCCAGATACGCAGTATTTT.

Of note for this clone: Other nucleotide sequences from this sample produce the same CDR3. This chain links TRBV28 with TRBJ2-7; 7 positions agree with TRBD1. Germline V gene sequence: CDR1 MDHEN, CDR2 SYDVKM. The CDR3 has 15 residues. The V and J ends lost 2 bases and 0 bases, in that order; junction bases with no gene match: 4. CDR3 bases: TGTGCCAGCAGTTTAGCGGCAGGGGGCTCCTACGAGCAGTACTTC. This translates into CASSLAAGGSYEQYF.

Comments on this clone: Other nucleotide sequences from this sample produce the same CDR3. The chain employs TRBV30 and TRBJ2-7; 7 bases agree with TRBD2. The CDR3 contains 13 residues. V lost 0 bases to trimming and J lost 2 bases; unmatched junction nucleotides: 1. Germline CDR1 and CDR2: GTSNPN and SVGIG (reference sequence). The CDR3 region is CAWSVGGAYEQYF. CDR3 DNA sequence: TGTGCCTGGAGTGTGGGGGGGGCCTACGAGCAGTACTTC.

The CDR3 DNA follows: TGTGCCAGCAGTTCGCCTGGGGGCAGGGCCCATGCAACTAATGAAAAACTGTTTTTT. This encodes CASSSPGGRAHATNEKLFF. The V and J genes are TRBV28 and TRBJ1-4; D possibly corresponds to TRBD1 (6 bases). From germline, CDR1 is MDHEN and CDR2 SYDVKM. Trimming stripped 4 bases from V and 0 bases from J, with 21 bases between. CDR3 length equals 19 residues.

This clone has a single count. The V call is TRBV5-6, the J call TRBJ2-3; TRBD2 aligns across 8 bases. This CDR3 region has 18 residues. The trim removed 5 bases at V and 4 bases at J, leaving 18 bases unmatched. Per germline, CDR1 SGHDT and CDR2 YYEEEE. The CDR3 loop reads CASRPATPSGSSPDTQYF. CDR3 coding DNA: TGTGCCAGCAGACCCGCCACCCCCAGCGGGAGTAGCCCAGATACGCAGTATTTT.